This TCR beta chain emerged from a study of vaccination effects on CD4 cells after COVID-19 (dated by TCRdb to between 2020 and 2023). About the full investigation: Across the study, the median time from the second dose to post-vaccine sampling was 72 days (range 14 to 241). In both COVID-19 convalescent patients and infection-naive vaccine recipients, the study compared SARS-CoV-2 spike-specific CD4+ TCR repertoires from before mRNA vaccination with those from after it. Altogether, roughly 10 COVID-19 convalescent patients and a few SARS-CoV-2-naive healthy vaccine recipients made up the full study. Cultures from other donors in the study were sequenced using the Oncomine TCR Beta short-read assay on an Illumina iSeq 100. Broader findings and caveats from the paper: The study was limited by a small number of convalescent patients, and early post-infection timepoints were lacking. At late post-vaccination timepoints, both infection-induced and vaccine-induced clones showed marked clonal contraction, consistent with waning T cell responses. Among healthy vaccine recipients, nearly all vaccine-induced clones were SARS-CoV-2 mono-reactive, and just 1 of 255 was cross-reactive with common cold coronaviruses.

Trimming removed 4 bases from V and 4 bases from J; the gene matches leave 4 bases unexplained. The CDR3 spans 14 residues, from the cysteine through the phenylalanine. The DNA shown is the 42-base CDR3, in frame from base 1. The germline V gene supplies CDR1 KGHDR and CDR2 SFDVKD. For this clone: Its antigen remains unidentified. No per-base quality is available; no much larger clone lies one base away.

The library was produced with the immunoSEQ multiplex PCR assay. DNA from the cultured and isolated CD4+ T cells underwent TCR beta CDR3 sequencing. The authors processed their data as follows. Non-productive TCR sequences were discarded, and reads were trimmed to the CDR3 region, with only CDR3s of 7 or more amino acids retained. The MANAFEST web app was used to identify antigen-specific clonotypes by comparing expansion in peptide wells with expansion in reference cultures. For clones to be considered positive, expansion at FDR<0.05 versus reference and all other wells, an odds ratio above 5, and a frequency above 0.1% in two replicate wells were required. A clonotype was called cross-reactive if it was significantly expanded both in SARS-CoV-2 spike wells and in at least one common cold coronavirus spike condition. Using the stringdist R package, CDR3 similarity was measured by Levenshtein distance, and unrooted trees were constructed with ape in R 3.6.1. TCRdb took over this immuneACCESS table, retaining in-frame rearrangements with V and J assigned. Such tables are incomplete; in checked studies, under half of the missing clones stem from an unresolved V gene, and the remainder is unexplained. V, J and clone size are those of that table, while D and trimming were read from the DNA. The sample data list 25,000 to 35,000 clones, and roughly 85% of these were observed just once. Clones ranked in the top ten supply over 1.3% of the sample.

In the ViraFEST assay, PBMC were stimulated with viral peptide pools, and TCR sequencing was then used to find antigen-specific CD4+ T cell clonotypes based on their expansion. After less than 13 days of culture, CD4+ T cells were isolated with the EasySep CD4+ T cell isolation kit. Two doses of either the BNT162b2 or the mRNA-1273 mRNA SARS-CoV-2 vaccine were administered to participants. None of the healthy vaccine recipients had a prior SARS-CoV-2 infection, which was confirmed by nucleocapsid antibody tests that came back negative both before and after vaccination. Approximately 2 million PBMC per well were cultured with approximately 10 ug/ml peptides in IMDM containing roughly 5% human AB serum, roughly 10 IU/ml IL-2 and gentamicin. Half of the culture medium was replaced with fresh IL-2-containing medium on days 3 and 7. Each peptide stimulation condition was cultured in triplicate wells unless otherwise noted. Using Ficoll-Paque Plus gradient centrifugation, PBMC were separated from whole blood and then either used fresh or cryopreserved at -140C. Overlapping peptide pools spanned the spike proteins of SARS-CoV-2 and the common cold coronaviruses HCoV-NL63, HCoV-OC43 and HCoV-229E. Genomic DNA was extracted from cultured CD4+ T cells with the QIAamp micro DNA kit.

This chain joins TRBV24-1 to TRBJ1-2, and TRBD1 aligns with 8 junction nucleotides. The source is a human donor who received a COVID-19 vaccine. Some clones in this sample may be carry-over from other donors' samples. The sample in question was CD4+ T cells from PBMCs cultured with HCoV-NL63 spike peptides, obtained after COVID-19 vaccination. Per the publication, the cell subset or site label means: HCoV-NL63 spike overlapping peptide pool stimulation. The DNA reads TGTGCCACCAGTGACCGGACAGGGTTCTATGGCTACACCTTC. This codes for CATSDRTGFYGYTF.